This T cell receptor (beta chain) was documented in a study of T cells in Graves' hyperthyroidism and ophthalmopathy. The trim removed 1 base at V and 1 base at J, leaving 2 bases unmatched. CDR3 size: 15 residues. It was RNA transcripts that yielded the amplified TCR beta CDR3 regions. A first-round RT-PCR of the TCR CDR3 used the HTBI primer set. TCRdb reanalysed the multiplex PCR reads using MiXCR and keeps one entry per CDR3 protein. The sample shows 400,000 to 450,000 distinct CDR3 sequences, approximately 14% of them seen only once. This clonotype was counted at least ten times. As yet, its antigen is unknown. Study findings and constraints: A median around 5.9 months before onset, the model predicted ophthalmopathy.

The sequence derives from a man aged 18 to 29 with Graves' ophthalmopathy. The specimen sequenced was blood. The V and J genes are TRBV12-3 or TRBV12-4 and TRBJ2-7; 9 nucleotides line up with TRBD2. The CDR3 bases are TGTGCCAGCAGTTTAGGGACTAGCGATTCCTACGAGCAGTACTTC. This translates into CASSLGTSDSYEQYF.